The T cell receptor beta chain described here comes from a study of blood T cell repertoires in COVID-19. Whole-study context: Samples taken during acute and convalescent COVID-19 were collected in the United States, Italy and Spain. From T cells, B-cell-depleted T cells, or PBMCs came the material, which was cDNA or gDNA.

As originally analysed: Amplification of reference gene primers was used by the study to estimate nucleated cell counts. Clones were read by immunoSEQ multiplex PCR, and TCRdb kept only the in-frame ones, dropping some. That table gives V, J and clone size, and the DNA gave D and trimming. The sample holds around 180,000 clones; more than 75% are singletons and the top ten take 3.5% to 4.5%. Germline-derived CDR1 and CDR2 are MNHEY and SMNVEV (reference sequence). Trimming took off 4 bases at V and 3 bases at J, with 11 bases between the two ends. The CDR3 contains 14 residues. The rearrangement joins TRBV27 to TRBJ2-3, with D maybe TRBD1 (6 bases). This TCR derives from a human donor in a cohort sampled during active COVID-19. The sequencing input was peripheral blood. The CDR3 here is CASSSQGYTDTQYF. In DNA, the CDR3 is TGTGCCAGCAGTTCCCAGGGGTATACAGATACGCAGTATTTT.